This is a list of T cell receptor beta chains from one sample in a study of shared clonotypes between healthy human individuals. This table comes from immunoSEQ multiplex PCR, and its TCRdb copy is limited to in-frame clones, with some not included. The sample consists of around 600,000 clones, around 96% of them appearing once. Sequenced input: naive CD8+ T cells sorted from blood. These receptors were obtained from a woman aged 25 to 39 in good health. Both conserved end residues are trimmed from each CDR3.

v_call cdr3_aa
TRBV5-6 ASSASPTVSNQPQH
TRBV5-6 ASSGSGSLSYEQY
TRBV28 ASSPGLLGTEAF
TRBV19 ASSIEGTGELF
TRBV29-1 SVELTSSYNEQF
TRBV11-3 ASIGSACSYNEQF
TRBV27 ASSYSGTNPYEQY
TRBV6-5 ASSWGTGDYNEQF
TRBV28 ASGVVQPQH
TRBV7-9 ASSLVFNEQF
TRBV25-1 ASSGGHIEQF
TRBV5-1 ASSLTGSSQAQETQY
TRBV6-1 ASSEGQGFTEAF
TRBV6-6 ASQGLDYGYT
TRBV19 ATGAGGVNEQF
TRBV28 ASSYQEMSQPQH
TRBV27 ASNKRQGAPGELF
TRBV9 ASSVQGRDTQY
TRBV28 ASSLPTLNTGELF
TRBV27 ASSTAFSNTGELF
TRBV27 ASSFSVEARQY
TRBV19 ASSISYLVSGNTIY
TRBV27 ASSSGQSYEQY
TRBV29-1 SVAGSAGPFSRLAMSTDTQY
TRBV5-6 ASSSDSSYEQY
TRBV5-1 ASRADSDPQETQY
TRBV19 ASSIYLAGSGANVLT
TRBV6-1 ASSVTGWGSGANVLT
TRBV11-2 ASSFRTVNTEAF
TRBV7-9 ASSPFLGGETQY
TRBV27 ASSLSASRELF
TRBV6-6 ASSYGGTNEQF
TRBV14 ASSQATGLQQF
TRBV9 ASSGGTDYGYT
TRBV14 ATTRVERDRSYNEQF
TRBV5-1 ASSLAWGSYEQY
TRBV21-1 ASTKGQGGNEQF
TRBV5-4 ASSPPSANVLT
TRBV19 ASRIDNTEAF
TRBV7-9 ASSFGSGELF
TRBV11-3 ATLPGTGVNEQF
TRBV4-2 ASSQVLGSGELF